These 30 T cell receptor beta chains share one sample of origin, sequenced in a study of regulatory T cells in long-lasting Graves disease. Arm-PCR of CDR3 regions with iRepertoire HTBI primers generated TCR beta libraries. TCRdb reanalysed the multiplex PCR reads using MiXCR and keeps one entry per CDR3 protein. The sample has around 230,000 distinct CDR3 sequences, around 17% seen once. Time point reported: newly diagnosed GD, antithyroid drugs for less than 3 months. Construction of the TCR library relied on RNA isolated from PBMCs. The sequencing here drew on peripheral blood mononuclear cells (PBMCs), taken at new diagnosis, from a patient treated with antithyroid drugs. Receptors were obtained from a female donor with Graves disease.

This clonotype was counted ten times or more. The genes are TRBV20-1 and TRBJ2-5; no definite D call. Trimming pared 6 bases from V and 7 bases from J, leaving 12 bases between. Germline V CDR1 and CDR2: DFQATT, SNEGSKA (reference sequence). This CDR3 region has 11 residues. This CDR3 reads CSAPIPPTQYF. DNA for the CDR3: TGCAGTGCCCCAATACCTCCGACCCAGTACTTC.

This clonotype was recorded at least ten times. The rearrangement uses TRBV30 and TRBJ1-4; 10 nucleotides match TRBD1. The trim removed 2 bases at V and 8 bases at J, leaving 5 bases unmatched. This CDR3 is 14 amino acids long. The germline V gene encodes CDR1 GTSNPN and CDR2 SVGIG (reference sequence). The chain's CDR3 is CAWSPDRGREKLFF. CDR3 bases: TGTGCCTGGAGTCCGGACAGGGGGAGGGAAAAACTGTTTTTT.

Ten or more counts support this clonotype. The V call is TRBV18, the J call TRBJ1-2; no clear D gene. The CDR3 sequence is 14 residues long. The V gene lost 0 bases and the J gene lost 4 bases, with 9 bases spanning the gap. CDR1 and CDR2 from the germline V gene are KGHSH and LQKENI. DNA of the CDR3: TGTGCCAGCTCACCACCCCAGATTCTCTATGGCTACACCTTC. This gives the protein CASSPPQILYGYTF. The complete variable domain, with remaining parts taken from reference TRBV18 and TRBJ1-2, reads NAGVMQNPRHLVRRRGQEARLRCSPMKGHSHVYWYRQLPEEGLKFMVYLQKENIIDESGMPKERFSAEFPKEGPSILRIQQVVRGDSAAYFCASSPPQILYGYTFGSGTRLTVV.

This clonotype was detected ten times or more. This sequence joins TRBV9 and TRBJ1-4, with D hard to call. CDR1 and CDR2 (germline): SGDLS, YYNGEE. CDR3 size: 14 residues. Trimming shortened V by 0 bases and J by 2 bases, and 5 bases separated the two germline ends. For the CDR3, the DNA is TGTGCCAGCAGCGTAGACGCTACTAATGAAAAACTGTTTTTT. Amino acid sequence: CASSVDATNEKLFF.

This clonotype was found a few times. J is TRBJ2-6 and V is TRBV7-2; possible D gene TRBD2, 7 bases. V shed 1 base and J shed 0 bases, with 16 bases lying between them. The CDR3 covers 19 residues. CDR1 is SGHTA, CDR2 FQGNSA, per germline. The chain's CDR3 is CASSLEALRGGSGANVLTF. The CDR3 DNA is TGTGCCAGCAGCTTAGAAGCCCTTAGGGGGGGCTCTGGGGCCAACGTCCTGACTTTC.

This clonotype has at least ten counts. The junction does not match germline at one end; this may be a read error. V gene TRBV20-1 combines with J gene TRBJ1-2; D may be TRBD1 (5 bases). This CDR3 spans 14 amino acids. Germline values: CDR1 DFQATT, CDR2 SNEGSKA (reference sequence). The CDR3 DNA sequence: TGCAGTGCGAGAGGACACGAGGGAAACTATGGCTACACCTTC. Translating gives CSARGHEGNYGYTF.

This clonotype was detected a few times. V and J are TRBV3-1 and TRBJ2-3, with D possibly TRBD2 on 5 matching bases. Germline CDR1 is LGHDT and CDR2 is YNNKEL (reference sequence). V lost 0 bases and J lost 1, with 8 bases in between. CDR3 length: 15 residues. CDR3 bases: TGTGCCAGCAGCCAAGATTCCGGGGGCACAGATACGCAGTATTTT. This sequence encodes CASSQDSGGTDTQYF.

J is TRBJ2-7 and V is TRBV7-3, with D perhaps TRBD1 (6 bases). The germline V gene encodes CDR1 SGHTA and CDR2 FQGTGA. CDR3 length: 12 residues. Trimming took 0 bases from V and 6 from J, leaving 6 bases between them. CDR3 in DNA: TGTGCCAGCAGCTTAACGGGGGCCGAGCAGTACTTC. Protein: CASSLTGAEQYF.

This clonotype was observed many times. The CDR3 reads CASEDNSRDNEQFF. CDR3 sequence (DNA): TGTGCCAGCGAGGATAATAGCAGAGACAATGAGCAGTTCTTC. The rearrangement uses TRBV11-2 and TRBJ2-1; no reliable D call. The germline CDR1 and CDR2 sequences are SGHAT and FQNNGV. The length of the CDR3 is 14 residues. Between the trimmed V and J ends, which lost 8 bases and 5 bases, there was a span of 16 bases. Looking up the rest from reference TRBV11-2 and TRBJ2-1 gives the full variable domain: EAGVAQSPRYKIIEKRQSVAFWCNPISGHATLYWYQQILGQGPKLLIQFQNNGVVDDSQLPKDRFSAERLKGVDSTLKIQPAKLEDSAVYLCASEDNSRDNEQFFGPGTRLTVL.

CDR3 residues: CASSRLSYRGRGYEQYF. The CDR3, as DNA: TGTGCCAGCAGCCGACTATCTTATCGGGGCAGGGGCTACGAGCAGTACTTC. This chain connects TRBV7-6 to TRBJ2-7; a possible D gene is TRBD1 (6 bases). Deletions cut 5 bases from V and 3 bases from J, with 23 bases between. Germline lookup yields CDR1 SGHVS and CDR2 FNYEAQ. The CDR3 consists of 17 residues.

This clonotype showed up many times. The chain is built from TRBV28 and TRBJ2-3, with 12 nucleotides matching TRBD2. From germline, CDR1 is MDHEN and CDR2 SYDVKM. The CDR3 has 16 amino acids. J lost 3 bases, V lost 5 bases, and 6 bases had no gene match. The CDR3 region is CASSARLAGETDTQYF. CDR3 nucleotides: TGTGCCAGCAGTGCCCGACTAGCGGGAGAAACAGATACGCAGTATTTT.

This clonotype showed up many times. The chain employs TRBV5-1 and TRBJ2-7, with TRBD1 as a possible D gene (5 bases). This CDR3 contains 14 residues. Trimming removed 0 bases from V and 3 bases from J, with 10 bases in between. Germline loops: CDR1 SGHRS, CDR2 YFSETQ. The CDR3 protein is CASSLESQGYEQYF. CDR3 coding DNA: TGCGCCAGCAGCTTGGAGTCGCAGGGCTACGAGCAGTACTTC.

This chain connects TRBV10-3 to TRBJ2-7, with TRBD1 matching 10 bases. CDR3 size: 16 residues. V gave up 2 bases and J gave up 3 bases; unmatched junction bases: 7. Per the germline V gene, CDR1 is ENHRY and CDR2 is SYGVKD. In DNA, the CDR3 is TGTGCCATCAGTGAGGGCCCCGGGACAGGGGACTACGAGCAGTACTTC. Translation: CAISEGPGTGDYEQYF.

This clonotype was observed many times. The chain recombines TRBV24-1 with TRBJ2-1; 9 bases are a match to TRBD2. The trim removed 6 bases at V and 6 bases at J, leaving 14 bases unmatched. CDR3 length: 17 residues. Germline CDR1 KGHDR, CDR2 SFDVKD. DNA for the CDR3: TGTGCCACCAGTCGGAAACCGGCTAGCGGGATTCTCAATGAGCAGTTCTTC. Its translation: CATSRKPASGILNEQFF.

In this sample, this clonotype turned up a few times. The chain employs TRBV20-1 and TRBJ2-3; TRBD2 matches 8 bases. CDR1 is DFQATT and CDR2 is SNEGSKA in the germline V gene (reference sequence). CDR3 length equals 14 residues. Trimming removed 2 bases from V and 7 bases from J; junction bases left unmatched: 8. CDR3: CSARSGRGVNTQYF. CDR3 sequence (DNA): TGCAGTGCTAGAAGCGGGAGAGGTGTGAATACGCAGTATTTT.

In this sample, this clonotype turned up a few times. The chain joins TRBV20-1 to TRBJ1-1, with TRBD1 matching 10 bases. The germline V gene encodes CDR1 DFQATT and CDR2 SNEGSKA (reference sequence). Trimming at V came to 6 bases and at J to 6 bases, leaving 7 bases not matched to a gene. The CDR3 consists of 13 residues. The CDR3 DNA sequence: TGCAGTGCCTGGGGACAGGGGATGCCTGAAGCTTTCTTT. Translating gives CSAWGQGMPEAFF.

This clonotype was recorded many times. V gene TRBV24-1 combines with J gene TRBJ2-1; 7 bases are shared with TRBD1. Germline CDR1 and CDR2: KGHDR and SFDVKD. The CDR3 sequence is 16 residues long. Trimming at V came to 4 bases and at J to 0 bases, leaving 5 bases not matched to a gene. This chain's CDR3 is CATSDQQGSSYNEQFF. The CDR3 region has the DNA TGTGCCACCAGTGACCAACAGGGGAGCTCCTACAATGAGCAGTTCTTC.

This chain links TRBV4-3 with TRBJ1-4; D is unclear. The CDR3 covers 16 residues. Germline V gene data show CDR1 as LGHNA and CDR2 as YSLEER. V was clipped by 1 base and J by 8 bases, with 17 bases between them. The DNA for the CDR3 is TGCGCCAGCAGCCAAGGGGGTGTGTTTGGACGGGAAAAACTGTTTTTT. Residues: CASSQGGVFGREKLFF.

This clonotype was counted many times. J is TRBJ1-2 and V is TRBV6-2 or TRBV6-3, with 7 bases fitting TRBD1. V was clipped by 2 bases and J by 4 bases; unmatched bases: 10. From germline, CDR1 is MNHEY and CDR2 SVGEGT. The CDR3 extends over 16 amino acids. The CDR3 protein is CASSYPGQGDGYGYTF. The CDR3 region has the DNA TGTGCCAGCAGTTACCCGGGGCAGGGGGACGGCTATGGCTACACCTTC.

Worth noting for this clonotype: Since a far larger clone is one base different, this is likely a read error. The chain carries TRBV11-2 and TRBJ2-5, with TRBD2 matching 10 bases. V trimming: 3 bases; J trimming: 4 bases; junction bases outside the gene matches: 11. The CDR3 runs to 17 residues. Looked up from germline, CDR1 is SGHAT and CDR2 is FQNNGV. CDR3: CASSLVSGRAGGETQYF. The CDR3 region has the DNA TGTGCCAGCAGCTTGGTCAGCGGGAGGGCCGGGGGAGAGACCCAGTACTTC.

This clonotype was detected many times. The V and J genes are TRBV7-2 and TRBJ2-7; the D gene is possibly TRBD2 (5 bases). Germline loops: CDR1 SGHTA, CDR2 FQGNSA. The V end was cut by 1 base, the J end by 3 bases, with 13 bases between. The CDR3 runs 15 residues. Written as DNA, the CDR3 is TGTGCCAGCAGCTTAGTACCCGGGATTGGCTACGAGCAGTACTTC. This translates into CASSLVPGIGYEQYF.

The chain carries TRBV11-1 and TRBJ2-3; D remains ambiguous. Between the trimmed V and J ends, which lost 3 bases and 4 bases, there was a span of 8 bases. CDR1 is SGHAT, CDR2 FQDESV, per germline (reference sequence). There are 13 residues in the CDR3. As DNA, the CDR3 is TGTGCCAGCAGCTTGGAATACGCAGATACGCAGTATTTT. This gives the protein CASSLEYADTQYF.

In regard to this clonotype: The conserved phenylalanine or tryptophan is not found at the CDR3 terminus, so this likely reflects a read error. It is unclear where the CDR3 begins or ends on the DNA, so no DNA is shown, and the CDR3 is as TCRdb lists it. The chain has TRBV28 and TRBJ1-1; TRBD1 reflects the table's D call only, with no check against the DNA. Germline V gene lookup returns CDR1 MDHEN and CDR2 SYDVKM. The length of the CDR3 is 11 amino acids, counting both ends. This CDR3 reads CASSLWGGTEA.

This clonotype was detected only a few times. The rearrangement links TRBV24-1 to TRBJ2-1; perhaps D is TRBD1 or TRBD2 (5 bases each). Germline V gene lookup returns CDR1 KGHDR and CDR2 SFDVKD. V was clipped by 3 bases and J by 2 bases, with 16 bases between them. The CDR3 loop spans 17 amino acids. CDR3 bases: TGTGCCACCAGTGATCGGGGAGACAGATTTCCCTACAATGAGCAGTTCTTC. Translated: CATSDRGDRFPYNEQFF.

Comments on this clonotype: It may be a read error: a sequence one base away is much more abundant. The chain combines TRBV9 with TRBJ2-1, with TRBD2 as a possible D gene (6 bases). CDR3 length: 15 amino acids. Looked up from germline, CDR1 is SGDLS and CDR2 is YYNGEE. Here the CDR3 DNA reads TGTACCAGCAGCGTAGTGGGGGGTAGCTACAATGAGCAGTTCTTC. Translating gives CTSSVVGGSYNEQFF.

This clonotype has more than one count but fewer than ten. The rearrangement links TRBV3-1 to TRBJ1-2; D gene uncertain. Trimming cost V 8 bases and J 7 bases, with 11 bases left between them. CDR1 is LGHDT and CDR2 is YNNKEL in the germline V gene (reference sequence). The CDR3 extends over 11 amino acids. The CDR3 sequence: CASWRDGGYTF. CDR3 sequence (DNA): TGTGCCAGCTGGAGGGATGGTGGCTACACCTTC.

This clonotype was detected many times. The CDR3 sequence: CASRGESSNYGYTF. The DNA for the CDR3 is TGTGCCAGTAGGGGGGAGTCTTCTAACTATGGCTACACCTTC. The chain carries TRBV19 and TRBJ1-2; possibly TRBD1 for D (5 bases). Germline CDR1 and CDR2: LNHDA and SQIVND (reference sequence). Trimming removed 6 bases at V and 0 bases at J, with 11 bases between. The CDR3 length is 14 residues.

This clonotype occurred many times. This chain joins TRBV6-2 or TRBV6-3 and TRBJ2-5; possible D gene TRBD2, 6 bases. This CDR3 comprises 13 residues. Trimming cost V 5 bases and J 1 base, with 8 bases left between them. The germline gives CDR1 MNHEY, CDR2 SVGEGT. CDR3 amino acids: CASSGTFQETQYF. The DNA of the CDR3 is TGTGCCAGCAGTGGGACTTTCCAAGAGACCCAGTACTTC.

This clonotype was seen ten or more times. The V and J genes are TRBV20-1 and TRBJ2-5; 7 bases align to TRBD2. Germline lookup yields CDR1 DFQATT and CDR2 SNEGSKA (reference sequence). V was clipped by 6 bases and J by 5 bases; unmatched bases: 6. This CDR3 has 12 amino acids. CDR3: CSAGRGVETQYF. The CDR3 DNA is TGCAGTGCCGGACGGGGGGTCGAGACCCAGTACTTC.

This clonotype has ten or more counts. This sequence joins TRBV20-1 and TRBJ2-3; D might be TRBD2 (5 bases). V lost 0 bases and J lost 15, with 16 bases in between. Germline V gives CDR1 DFQATT, CDR2 SNEGSKA (reference sequence). This CDR3 spans 12 amino acids. The CDR3 is CSARDLLLAKYF. The CDR3 DNA reads TGCAGTGCTAGAGATTTACTCTTAGCGAAATATTTT.